These 23 T cell receptor beta chains originate from one sample sequenced in a study of cytomegalovirus exposure and HLA in healthy donors. Use of 60 Vbeta and 13 Jbeta primers characterized the PCR. Sequencing was performed with immunoSEQ multiplex PCR; in TCRdb, only in-frame clones are kept and a portion is missing. The table has fewer than 200,000 clones, around 82% seen once. The sample taken for sequencing was PBMCs. The origin of the receptors is a male donor in good health and CMV-seronegative.

The CDR3 sequence: CASRPGLAGGGAKNIQYF. The CDR3 DNA is TGTGCCAGTAGGCCGGGACTAGCGGGAGGTGGGGCCAAAAACATTCAGTACTTC. The chain combines TRBV19 with TRBJ2-4; 15 bases map to TRBD2. The CDR3 runs to 18 residues. Germline trimming cut 6 bases from V and 1 base from J; bases unmatched to any gene: 7. CDR1 and CDR2 from the germline V gene are LNHDA and SQIVND (reference sequence).

The chain recombines TRBV29-1 with TRBJ2-5; 8 nucleotides match TRBD2. The ends lost 2 bases at V and 5 bases at J; junction bases unmatched: 13. The germline V gene encodes CDR1 SQVTM and CDR2 ANQGSEA. This CDR3 has 16 amino acids. The CDR3 loop reads CSVEWVSGEPWETQYF. The CDR3 nucleotides are TGCAGCGTTGAATGGGTTAGCGGGGAACCCTGGGAGACCCAGTACTTC.

The V and J genes are TRBV27 and TRBJ1-6, with 7 bases fitting TRBD1. Germline V gives CDR1 MNHEY, CDR2 SMNVEV (reference sequence). Germline trimming cut 4 bases from V and 0 bases from J; bases unmatched to any gene: 9. The CDR3 spans 18 residues. The CDR3 bases are TGTGCCAGCAGTTCCCGACAGGGACAGAGCTCCTATAATTCACCCCTCCACTTT. Translation: CASSSRQGQSSYNSPLHF.

J is TRBJ1-1 and V is TRBV6-5; 8 nucleotides align to TRBD1. After removal of 6 bases from V and 1 base from J, the junction contained 4 bases not matched to a gene. Germline CDR1 reads MNHEY; CDR2 reads SVGAGI. The length of the CDR3 is 14 residues. CDR3 bases: TGTGCCAGCAGCATCGACAGGGGGAACACTGAAGCTTTCTTT. This sequence encodes CASSIDRGNTEAFF.

This clone was detected only a few times. The chain couples TRBV6-1 to TRBJ2-7, with a tentative D call TRBD1 (8 bases). The CDR3 runs to 13 residues. Germline lookup yields CDR1 MNHNS and CDR2 SASEGT. The V end was cut by 11 bases, the J end by 4 bases, with 18 bases between. The CDR3: CAGRTGRAYEQYF. CDR3 DNA sequence: TGTGCCGGCCGGACAGGGAGGGCATACGAGCAGTACTTC.

The rearrangement links TRBV5-1 to TRBJ1-2; 9 bases align to TRBD1. CDR3 size: 14 residues. Germline V gene sequence: CDR1 SGHRS, CDR2 YFSETQ. The trim removed 3 bases at V and 6 bases at J, leaving 6 bases unmatched. The CDR3 coding sequence is TGCGCCAGCAGCTCGGGGGACAGGGAAAATGGCTACACCTTC. As protein: CASSSGDRENGYTF.

This clone was seen only a few times. The chain links TRBV19 to TRBJ1-2; TRBD1 is a possible D gene (5 bases). CDR1 is LNHDA, CDR2 SQIVND, per germline (reference sequence). This CDR3 has 15 residues. Trimming cost V 5 bases and J 1 base, with 14 bases left between them. CDR3 amino acids: CASSETVSLNYGYTF. CDR3 bases: TGTGCCAGTAGTGAGACAGTGAGCCTTAACTATGGCTACACCTTC.

The chain is built from TRBV10-3 and TRBJ1-4; D gene unclear. The length of the CDR3 is 18 residues. CDR1 and CDR2 (germline): ENHRY, SYGVKD. Trimming pared 3 bases from V and 2 bases from J, leaving 19 bases between. The CDR3 is CAISDGGLSGLTNEKLFF. The CDR3 bases are TGTGCCATCAGTGACGGTGGGCTTTCTGGTCTCACTAATGAAAAACTGTTTTTT.

The CDR3 sequence is CASSLRGLPTDTQYF. The CDR3 DNA sequence: TGCGCCAGCAGCCTGCGGGGGTTACCCACAGATACGCAGTATTTT. The chain couples TRBV5-1 to TRBJ2-3; 7 bases map to TRBD2. In germline, CDR1 is SGHRS, CDR2 YFSETQ. The length of the CDR3 is 15 residues. J was trimmed by 2 bases and V by 4 bases; bases with no gene match: 7.

The chain combines TRBV28 with TRBJ1-2; no definite D call. The V end was cut by 4 bases, the J end by 5 bases, with 5 bases between. Per the germline V gene, CDR1 is MDHEN and CDR2 is SYDVKM. The CDR3 runs to 11 residues. CDR3 in DNA: TGTGCCAGCAGTTCTACTTATGGCTACACCTTC. Amino acids: CASSSTYGYTF.

Only one count was recorded for this clone. The chain joins TRBV6-1 to TRBJ2-3; TRBD2 is a possible D gene (6 bases). Germline CDR1 MNHNS, CDR2 SASEGT. The CDR3 loop spans 21 amino acids. With 2 bases removed from V and 2 bases from J, the gap between germline ends came to 29 bases. The chain's CDR3 is CASSEFMPGRSADKNTDTQYF. CDR3 bases: TGTGCCAGCAGTGAATTCATGCCGGGGAGGTCAGCGGATAAAAACACAGATACGCAGTATTTT.

This clone was detected once. This rearrangement joins TRBV7-3 to TRBJ2-3; D might be TRBD2 (5 bases). V lost 4 bases and J lost 0, with 8 bases in between. This CDR3 region has 14 residues. Per the germline V gene, CDR1 is SGHTA and CDR2 is FQGTGA. CDR3 in amino acids: CASSSGVSTDTQYF. The CDR3 DNA sequence: TGTGCCAGCAGCTCCGGGGTGAGCACAGATACGCAGTATTTT.

CDR3 region: CATSARANYGYTF. CDR3 bases: TGTGCCACCAGCGCCAGGGCTAACTATGGCTACACCTTC. The chain uses TRBV15 and TRBJ1-2; a weak D match, TRBD1 (5 bases). Germline values: CDR1 LNHNV, CDR2 YYDKDF (reference sequence). The CDR3 has 13 amino acids. V was trimmed by 5 bases and J by 0 bases, leaving 7 bases between them.

This chain connects TRBV19 to TRBJ1-2; 10 positions match TRBD1. V shed 8 bases and J 2 bases; nucleotides not matched to a gene: 5. This CDR3 region has 14 residues. Germline V gene data show CDR1 as LNHDA and CDR2 as SQIVND (reference sequence). CDR3 sequence: CASLDRGRNYGYTF. In DNA, the CDR3 is TGTGCCAGTCTAGACAGGGGGCGAAACTATGGCTACACCTTC.

This chain connects TRBV21-1 to TRBJ1-5; no DNA check was done on the table's D call, TRBD1. TRBV21-1 is given as a pseudogene. This CDR3 contains 16 residues. The CDR3 DNA sequence: TGTGCCAGCAGCAAGTCGGCGACAGGGGGCCGCCAGCCCCAGCATTTT. Protein sequence: CASSKSATGGRQPQHF.

This chain uses TRBV2 with TRBJ2-7; 11 bases match TRBD1. This CDR3 is built from 14 residues. CDR1 is SNHLY, CDR2 FYNNEI, per germline. V shed 1 base, J shed 6 bases, and the junction held 2 bases outside the gene matches. The CDR3 protein is CASSEEGTGGEQYF. CDR3 sequence (DNA): TGTGCCAGCAGTGAAGAGGGGACAGGGGGCGAGCAGTACTTC.

This clone occurred once. The chain combines TRBV27 with TRBJ2-7, with D possibly TRBD1 on 6 matching bases. CDR1 and CDR2 from the germline V gene are MNHEY and SMNVEV (reference sequence). The CDR3 extends over 13 amino acids. Deletions cut 2 bases from V and 5 bases from J, with 10 bases between. The CDR3 loop is CASSLRYRDEQYF. The CDR3 DNA is TGTGCCAGCAGTTTACGATACAGGGACGAGCAGTACTTC.

The J gene is TRBJ1-3, the V gene TRBV9; D is uncertain. With 1 base removed from V and 3 bases from J, the gap between germline ends came to 11 bases. This CDR3 is 15 amino acids long. Germline V lookup: CDR1 SGDLS, CDR2 YYNGEE. CDR3 region: CASSVLTGVGNTIYF. CDR3 bases: TGTGCCAGCAGCGTATTAACTGGAGTTGGAAACACCATATATTTT.

V usage is TRBV28 and J usage is TRBJ1-4; D gene unclear. The germline V gene encodes CDR1 MDHEN and CDR2 SYDVKM. The germline V and J ends were trimmed by 6 bases and 5 bases, with 16 bases remaining between them. The CDR3 covers 15 residues. CDR3 amino acids: CASRSPTSGNEKLFF. The CDR3 DNA sequence: TGTGCCAGCAGATCCCCGACGTCGGGAAATGAAAAACTGTTTTTT.

The chain employs TRBV5-6 and TRBJ2-5, with TRBD1 identical over 7 bases. V trimming: 6 bases; J trimming: 3 bases; junction bases outside the gene matches: 5. The CDR3 length is 13 residues. Germline V gives CDR1 SGHDT, CDR2 YYEEEE. CDR3 amino acids: CASTRDRKETQYF. The DNA for the CDR3 is TGTGCCAGCACCCGGGACAGAAAAGAGACCCAGTACTTC.

This clone was observed a few times. This chain links TRBV19 with TRBJ1-1, with 9 bases lining up with TRBD1. V shed 3 bases and J 5 bases; nucleotides not matched to a gene: 10. The CDR3 spans 16 residues. In germline, CDR1 is LNHDA, CDR2 SQIVND (reference sequence). The CDR3 nucleotides are TGTGCCAGTAGTATTATGGACAGGGGCTTGATAACTGAAGCTTTCTTT. Its translation: CASSIMDRGLITEAFF. Full variable domain (missing parts from reference TRBV19 and TRBJ1-1): DGGITQSPKYLFRKEGQNVTLSCEQNLNHDAMYWYRQDPGQGLRLIYYSQIVNDFQKGDIAEGYSVSREKKESFPLTVTSAQKNPTAFYLCASSIMDRGLITEAFFGQGTRLTVV.

V is TRBV6-5 and J is TRBJ2-7; D unresolved. The germline V and J ends were trimmed by 0 bases and 3 bases, with 12 bases remaining between them. This CDR3 has 15 amino acids. Per germline, CDR1 MNHEY and CDR2 SVGAGI. The CDR3 bases are TGTGCCAGCAGTTACTCCCCTAGTACGGGCTACGAGCAGTACTTC. Translated, it gives CASSYSPSTGYEQYF.

Here the CDR3 reads CARKEGAELTFF. Here the CDR3 DNA reads TGTGCCAGAAAGGAGGGGGCGGAGTTGACTTTCTTT. This chain uses TRBV2 with TRBJ1-1; 7 bases line up with TRBD1. After removal of 9 bases from V and 12 bases from J, the junction contained 13 bases not matched to a gene. This CDR3 contains 12 residues. From germline, CDR1 is SNHLY and CDR2 FYNNEI.